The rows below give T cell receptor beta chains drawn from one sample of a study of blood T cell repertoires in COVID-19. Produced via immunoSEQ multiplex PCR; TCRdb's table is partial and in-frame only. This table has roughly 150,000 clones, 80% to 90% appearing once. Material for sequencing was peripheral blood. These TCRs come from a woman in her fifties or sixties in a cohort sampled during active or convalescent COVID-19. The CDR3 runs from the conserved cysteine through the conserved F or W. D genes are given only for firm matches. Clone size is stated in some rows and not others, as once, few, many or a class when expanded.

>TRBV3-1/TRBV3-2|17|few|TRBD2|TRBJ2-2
TGTGCCAGCAGCCAAGGACTAGCGGGGGCAGGGGGCGGGGAGCTGTTTTTT
CASSQGLAGAGGGELFF
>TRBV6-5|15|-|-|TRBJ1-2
TGTGCCAGCAGACCTGGACAGACGACTAACTATGGCTACACCTTC
CASRPGQTTNYGYTF
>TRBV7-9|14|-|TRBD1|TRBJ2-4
TGTGCCAGCAGCCTACAGGGGGTGGAAAACATTCAGTACTTC
CASSLQGVENIQYF
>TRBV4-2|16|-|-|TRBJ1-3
TGTGCCAGCAGCCAAAACTCGATCCACTCTGGAAACACCATATATTTT
CASSQNSIHSGNTIYF
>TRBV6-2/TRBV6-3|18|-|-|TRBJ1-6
TGTGCCAGCAGCCCTCAACTACAACTTAGCTCCTATAATTCACCCCTCCACTTT
CASSPQLQLSSYNSPLHF
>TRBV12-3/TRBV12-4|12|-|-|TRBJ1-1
TGTGCCAGCAGTTTCGCAGGGACTGAAGCTTTCTTT
CASSFAGTEAFF
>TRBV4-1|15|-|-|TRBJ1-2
TGCGCCAGCAGCCAAGATGGGGGGGGCAACTATGGCTACACCTTC
CASSQDGGGNYGYTF
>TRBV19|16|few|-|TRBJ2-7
TGTGCCAGTAGTATAGATGGGGTGACTAATCCCTACGAGCAGTACTTC
CASSIDGVTNPYEQYF
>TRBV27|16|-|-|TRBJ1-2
TGTGCCAGCAGTTTACATGGGGGCAGGGTGAACTATGGCTACACCTTC
CASSLHGGRVNYGYTF
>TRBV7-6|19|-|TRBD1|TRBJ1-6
TGTGCCAGCAGCTTAGAGACAGGGGGCCGAAGCTCCTATAATTCACCCCTCCACTTT
CASSLETGGRSSYNSPLHF
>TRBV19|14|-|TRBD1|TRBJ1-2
TGTGCCAGTAGCCTCCGTCAGGGGGCCCCACCTTTCACCTTC
CASSLRQGAPPFTF
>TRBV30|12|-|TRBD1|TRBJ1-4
TGTGCCTGCGGGACAGTTAACGAAAAACTGTTTTTT
CACGTVNEKLFF
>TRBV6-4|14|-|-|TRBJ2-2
TGTGCCACGCGTGAGGAAGGGAACACCGGGGAGCTGTTTTTT
CATREEGNTGELFF
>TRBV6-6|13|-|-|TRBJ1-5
TGTGCCAGCAGTTACGGACAGAATCAGCCCCAGCATTTT
CASSYGQNQPQHF
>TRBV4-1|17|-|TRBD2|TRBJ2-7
TGCGCCAGCAGCCAAGATCCGGGACTAGGGTTCACCTACGAGCAGTACTTC
CASSQDPGLGFTYEQYF
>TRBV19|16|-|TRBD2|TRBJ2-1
TGTGCCAGTAGTATAGGGGGTAGCGGGGCTAACAATGAGCAGTTCTTC
CASSIGGSGANNEQFF
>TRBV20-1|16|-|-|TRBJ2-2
TGCAGTGCTAGTGGTACGGGGGGCCTTAACACCGGGGAGCTGTTTTTT
CSASGTGGLNTGELFF
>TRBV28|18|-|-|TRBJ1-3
TGTGCCAGCACCTCGAATCCCCCTCGAAGGGGATCGGCGAACACCATATATTTT
CASTSNPPRRGSANTIYF
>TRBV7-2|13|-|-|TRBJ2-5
TGTGCCAGCAGTTATTCCTCCCAAGAGACCCAGTACTTC
CASSYSSQETQYF
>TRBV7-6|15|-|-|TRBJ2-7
TGTGCCAGCAGCTTAGCTTCGGGGTTTTTCTACGAGCAGTACTTC
CASSLASGFFYEQYF
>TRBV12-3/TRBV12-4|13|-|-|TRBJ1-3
TGTGCCAGCATCCGGAGCTCTGGAAACACCATATATTTT
CASIRSSGNTIYF
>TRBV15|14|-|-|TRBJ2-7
TGTGCCACCAGCAGAGATCCGGAAGGGGGCGGGGAGTACTTC
CATSRDPEGGGEYF
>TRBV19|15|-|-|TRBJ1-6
TGTGCCAGTGGAGAACAGGGATCCATAAGGTCACCCCTCCACTTT
CASGEQGSIRSPLHF
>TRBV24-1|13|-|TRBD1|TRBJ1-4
TGTGCCACCCAGGGACAGGGAGGTGAAAAACTGTTTTTT
CATQGQGGEKLFF
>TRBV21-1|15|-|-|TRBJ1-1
TGTGCCAGCAGCAAAGCGACAGGGGCGGACACTGAAGCTTTCTTT
CASSKATGADTEAFF
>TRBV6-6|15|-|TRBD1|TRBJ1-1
TGTGCCAGCAGTTACTCGGTCGGGACAGGGCATGAAGCTTTCTTT
CASSYSVGTGHEAFF
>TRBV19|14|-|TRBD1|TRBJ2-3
TGTGCCAGTAACCCGGGACAGGGATTCGGTACGCAGTATTTT
CASNPGQGFGTQYF
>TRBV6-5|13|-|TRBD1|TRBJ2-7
TGTGCCAGCATACGACAGGGGGCGTCCGAGCAGTACTTC
CASIRQGASEQYF
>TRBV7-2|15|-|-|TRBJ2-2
TGTGCCAGCAGCCCATCTGGGGCCACCACCGGGGAGCTGTTTTTT
CASSPSGATTGELFF
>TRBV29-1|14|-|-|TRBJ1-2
TGCAGCGTTGAAGCTCTAACAGGGTCGAATGGCTACACCTTC
CSVEALTGSNGYTF
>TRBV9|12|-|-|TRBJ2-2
TGTGCCAGCAGCGTAGTCGGCGGGGAGCTGTTTTTT
CASSVVGGELFF
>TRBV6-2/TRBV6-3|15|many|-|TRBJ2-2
TGTGCCAGCAGCTCCGAGGACATACTCACCGGGGAGCTGTTTTTT
CASSSEDILTGELFF
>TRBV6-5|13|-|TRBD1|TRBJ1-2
TGTGCCAGCAGTTACAGGGGGCGCGGAAGCTACACCTTC
CASSYRGRGSYTF
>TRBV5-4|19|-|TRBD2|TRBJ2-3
TGTGCCAGCAGCTTGGGGGCGCCCGGGACTAGCGGGGCCAGAGATACGCAGTATTTT
CASSLGAPGTSGARDTQYF
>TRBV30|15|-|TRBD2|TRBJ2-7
TGTGCCTGGAGCGCGAAAGGGCGGGGGACGTACGAGCAGTACTTC
CAWSAKGRGTYEQYF
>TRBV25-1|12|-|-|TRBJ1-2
TGTGCCAGCAGTGACCAGGGTTATGGCTACACCTTC
CASSDQGYGYTF
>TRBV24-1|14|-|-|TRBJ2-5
TGTGCCACCAGTGATCCCAAAGAGAGAGAGACCCAGTACTTC
CATSDPKERETQYF
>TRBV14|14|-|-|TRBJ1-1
TGTGCCAGCAGCCTGTACGGTCGGGGTACTGAAGCTTTCTTT
CASSLYGRGTEAFF
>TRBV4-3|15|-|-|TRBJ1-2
TGCGCCAGCAGCCAAGATCAGGTGCTGGGACTTGGCTACACCTTC
CASSQDQVLGLGYTF
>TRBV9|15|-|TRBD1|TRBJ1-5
TGTGCCAGCAGCGTAGGGACAGGGCGAAATCAGCCCCAGCATTTT
CASSVGTGRNQPQHF
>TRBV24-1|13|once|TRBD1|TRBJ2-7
TGTGCCACCAGTGACGGGACAGGGGACGAGCAGTACTTC
CATSDGTGDEQYF
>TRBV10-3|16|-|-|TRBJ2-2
TGTGCCATCAGTGACGGACCGGGACTCTGGACCGGGGAGCTGTTTTTT
CAISDGPGLWTGELFF
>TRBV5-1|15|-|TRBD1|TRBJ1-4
TGCGCCAGCAGCTGGGGGACAGGGGGAGGTGAAAAACTGTTTTTT
CASSWGTGGGEKLFF
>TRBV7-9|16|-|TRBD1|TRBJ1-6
TGTGCCAGCAGCGACAGGGCCCTCTCCTATAATTCACCCCTCCACTTT
CASSDRALSYNSPLHF
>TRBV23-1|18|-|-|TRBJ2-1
TGCGCCAGCAGTCAATCATGGGGCGCGAGGTCCTCTAACGGTGAGCAGTTCTTC
CASSQSWGARSSNGEQFF
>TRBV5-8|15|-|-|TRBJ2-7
TGTGCCAGCAGCTTGGGTCCAGGGGGGACCTACGAGCAGTACTTC
CASSLGPGGTYEQYF
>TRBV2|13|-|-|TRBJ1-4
TGTGCCAGCAGTGAAGCCACTATTGGTAAACTGTTTTTT
CASSEATIGKLFF
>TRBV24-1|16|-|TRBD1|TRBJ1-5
TGTGCCACCAGTGATTTGCAGGGGGACAGCAATCAGCCCCAGCATTTT
CATSDLQGDSNQPQHF
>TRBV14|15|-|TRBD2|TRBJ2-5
TGTGCCAGCAGCCACACTAGCGTACTACAAGAGACCCAGTACTTC
CASSHTSVLQETQYF
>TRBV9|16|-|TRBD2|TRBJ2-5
TGTGCCAGCAGCGTAAGGCCTAGCGGGGGAAAAGAGACCCAGTACTTC
CASSVRPSGGKETQYF
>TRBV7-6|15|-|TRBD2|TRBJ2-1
TGTGCCAGCAGCCAAAGCGGGGGCCCCTGGGAAGAGCAGTTCTTC
CASSQSGGPWEEQFF
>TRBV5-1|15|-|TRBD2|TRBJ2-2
TGCGCCAGCAGCCTAGTAGCGGGGGGCGCCGGGGAGCTGTTTTTT
CASSLVAGGAGELFF
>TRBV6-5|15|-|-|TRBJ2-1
TGTGCCAGCAGTAGCGGAGTTAGCTCCTACAATGAGCAGTTCTTC
CASSSGVSSYNEQFF
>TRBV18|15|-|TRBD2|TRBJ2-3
TGTGCCAGCTCACCGGGACTAGCGGGCACAGATACGCAGTATTTT
CASSPGLAGTDTQYF
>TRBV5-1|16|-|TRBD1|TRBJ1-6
TGCGCCAGCAGCTTCGCTTCAAACAGGGGTGATTCACCCCTCCACTTT
CASSFASNRGDSPLHF
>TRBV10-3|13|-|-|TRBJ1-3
TGTGCCATCAGTGACAGCTCTGGAAACACCATATATTTT
CAISDSSGNTIYF
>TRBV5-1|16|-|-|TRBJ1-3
TGCGCCAGCATGAAACGCTTCGAGGGATACGGAAACACCATATATTTT
CASMKRFEGYGNTIYF
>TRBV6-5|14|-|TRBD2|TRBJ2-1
TGTGCCAGCAGCGGCGGGGGGGCAGACAATGAGCAGTTCTTC
CASSGGGADNEQFF
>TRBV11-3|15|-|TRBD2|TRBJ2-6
TGTGCCAGCAGCTCGGGGGGGCCTGGGGCCAACGTCCTGACTTTC
CASSSGGPGANVLTF